What follows is one T cell receptor (beta chain) and its context. This clone's antigen is unknown. Base qualities are not at hand, and no much larger clone is one base apart. CDR1 and CDR2, per the germline V gene, are MNHEY and SVGAGI. There are 14 amino acids in the CDR3, from cysteine to phenylalanine inclusive. Only the CDR3 DNA is retained, 42 bases long and in frame from the first base. V loses 0 bases, J loses 5 bases, and the germline ends lie 10 bases apart. Participants in the prospective study were aged roughly 18 to 90 years, lived in about two dozen United States geographic areas, and enrolled through a virtual design. To assign participants to cohorts, the prospective study relied on clinical history that participants themselves reported in a screening survey and a study questionnaire. Recovered participants in ImmuneRACE Cohort 3 were defined as having two consecutive negative NP/OP PCR tests, clearance from a healthcare professional, or resolution of symptoms. In the prospective study, whole blood, serum and a nasopharyngeal or oropharyngeal swab were collected from each participant by mobile phlebotomists. Participants in the prospective study had the option to provide additional blood draws and questionnaires over an approximately 2-month period. Blood samples from the prospective study were shipped frozen or at room temperature prior to DNA extraction.

The data stem from a study of blood T cell repertoires in COVID-19 (dated by TCRdb to the early 2020s). Notes on the research overall: The collaborator samples originated in the United States, Italy and Spain and spanned the acute and convalescent phases of COVID-19. The material from the prospective study consisted of cDNA or gDNA derived from T cells, B-cell-depleted T cells, or PBMCs. Deeply sampled blood TCRbeta repertoires from subjects exposed to, actively infected with, or recovered from COVID-19 were included in the dataset. A freely available public database, intended as a resource for researchers studying the immune response to SARS-CoV-2, is where the repertoires were released. Samples were obtained from the ongoing ImmuneRACE study (first 160 participants) and from some 1,200 subjects provided by 6 global collaborators. Sample metadata almost always included a de-identified subject ID, COVID-19 status, age in years and sex. Where available, HLA class I and class II types were taken from metadata supplied by the sample provider and were not determined by assay-based typing. Results and caveats for the whole study, not just this receptor: The quantity of clinical and demographic metadata differed by source and by participant and was supplied without curation.

The immunoSEQ Assay, a bias-controlled multiplex PCR, was used to amplify TCRbeta CDR3 regions from genomic DNA. Under the source paper's analysis protocol: The number of nucleated cells in each sample was estimated from the amplification of reference gene primers within the assay. To quantify the absolute abundance of each unique TCRbeta CDR3 rearrangement, sequence reads were collapsed and filtered. For each sample, productive Simpson clonality was calculated by taking the square root of Simpson's diversity index across productive rearrangements. Drawn from immuneACCESS, this table holds only the in-frame rearrangements with V and J called that TCRdb kept. Clones are partly lost; checked studies trace under half to an unresolved V gene and leave the rest unexplained. Clonal size and the V and J genes are those of that table, whereas D and trimming came from the DNA. Across this sample there are about 140,000 clones, with around 85% seen only once. Of the sample, 6.2% falls within the top ten clones.

The sequence joins TRBV6-5 to TRBJ2-5; 6 matching bases give a weak D call of TRBD1. The specimen sequenced was PBMCs or T cells enriched from blood (not recorded which). The source of this sequence is a woman in her thirties or forties who had recovered from COVID-19. The nucleotide sequence is given as TGTGCCAGCAGTTACTCCAACAGGGACGAGACCCAGTACTTC. Its protein is CASSYSNRDETQYF.